These 30 T cell receptor beta chains were sequenced from one sample in a study of CD8 T cells in ankylosing spondylitis. A single record per CDR3 protein comes from TCRdb applying MiXCR to the 5' RACE reads. This table holds about 92,000 distinct CDR3 sequences, around 10% found once. The source material was blood, either unsorted or a sorted T cell fraction (not recorded which). These receptors all stem from a male donor with ankylosing spondylitis or in good health (not recorded which).

This clonotype has a count of ten or more. CDR3 sequence reads: CASSLTSGGADTQYF. DNA for the CDR3: TGCGCCAGCAGCTTAACTAGCGGGGGGGCAGATACGCAGTATTTT. J is TRBJ2-3 and V is TRBV5-1, with TRBD2 identical over 13 bases. The CDR3 is made up of 15 amino acids. V lost 2 bases, J lost 4 bases, and 1 base stayed unmatched. Germline V gives CDR1 SGHRS, CDR2 YFSETQ.

There are a few counts of this clonotype. V is TRBV3-1 and J is TRBJ2-1; D call uncertain. The CDR3 has 13 residues. V shed 1 base and J shed 6 bases, with 7 bases lying between them. Germline CDR1 is LGHDT and CDR2 is YNNKEL (reference sequence). In nucleotides, the CDR3 is TGTGCCAGCAGCCAAGGTCCAGGCAATGAGCAGTTCTTC. Amino acid sequence: CASSQGPGNEQFF.

This clonotype has ten or more counts. This CDR3 reads CASLGGFYEQYF. CDR3 sequence (DNA): TGTGCCAGCTTGGGGGGGTTCTACGAGCAGTACTTC. The rearrangement links TRBV2 to TRBJ2-7; TRBD2 matches at 7 bases. CDR3 length equals 12 residues. Trimming cost V 8 bases and J 3 bases; bases outside gene matches: 4. Germline V gives CDR1 SNHLY, CDR2 FYNNEI.

This clonotype came up many times. This chain links TRBV29-1 with TRBJ1-2; 7 bases are a match to TRBD1. J gave up 4 bases and V 4 bases, and 9 bases lay outside the gene matches. Germline V gene data show CDR1 as SQVTM and CDR2 as ANQGSEA. The CDR3 covers 14 residues. The CDR3 reads CSVVSPWDSYGYTF. CDR3 in DNA: TGCAGCGTTGTCTCACCCTGGGACAGCTATGGCTACACCTTC.

This clonotype came up many times. This chain connects TRBV5-1 to TRBJ1-1; 8 bases are a match to TRBD1. The V and J ends lost 1 base and 0 bases, in that order; junction bases with no gene match: 5. This CDR3 is built from 16 residues. Looked up from germline, CDR1 is SGHRS and CDR2 is YFSETQ. The CDR3 sequence: CASSLRAGQVNTEAFF. The CDR3 DNA follows: TGCGCCAGCAGCTTGAGAGCGGGACAGGTGAACACTGAAGCTTTCTTT.

This clonotype was seen many times. The chain combines TRBV28 with TRBJ2-1, with 10 bases fitting TRBD1. This CDR3 is built from 16 residues. Germline assignment: CDR1 MDHEN and CDR2 SYDVKM. The ends lost 4 bases at V and 9 bases at J; junction bases unmatched: 12. CDR3 DNA sequence: TGTGCCAGCAGTTCACCTCCGGGACAGGGGATCGGTGAGCAGTTCTTC. Translating it yields CASSSPPGQGIGEQFF.

This clonotype occurred many times. This chain connects TRBV4-2 to TRBJ1-2; D not resolved. V was cut by 0 bases and J by 3 bases, with 8 bases left in between. The germline V gene has CDR1 LGHNA and CDR2 YNFKEQ. The CDR3 loop spans 14 amino acids. As DNA, the CDR3 is TGTGCCAGCAGCCAAGAAGCACGGGACTATGGCTACACCTTC. Protein product: CASSQEARDYGYTF.

About this clonotype: This could be a read error, since a much larger clone is one nucleotide away. The V gene is TRBV5-4, the J gene TRBJ2-7, with 13 bases that match TRBD2. Germline assignment: CDR1 SGHNT and CDR2 YYREEE (reference sequence). This CDR3 is built from 16 residues. CDR3 in amino acids: CAGSPTSGGGTGEQYF. Written as DNA, the CDR3 is TGTGCCGGCAGCCCAACTAGCGGGGGGGGAACGGGCGAGCAGTACTTC.

This clonotype was observed many times. This sequence joins TRBV7-3 and TRBJ2-1; TRBD2 agrees at 12 bases. This CDR3 is 16 amino acids long. Looked up from germline, CDR1 is SGHTA and CDR2 is FQGTGA. The trim removed 3 bases at V and 5 bases at J, leaving 5 bases unmatched. The CDR3 DNA sequence: TGTGCCAGCAGCTTGAGACTAGCGGGGGTCGACAATGAGCAGTTCTTC. This gives the protein CASSLRLAGVDNEQFF.

This clonotype was seen repeatedly, ten times or more. The chain is built from TRBV20-1 and TRBJ2-3; TRBD2 aligns across 14 bases. Germline V gene sequence: CDR1 DFQATT, CDR2 SNEGSKA (reference sequence). Trimming removed 4 bases from V and 3 bases from J; junction bases left unmatched: 6. The CDR3 is 16 amino acids. The CDR3 DNA sequence: TGCAGTGCTACGACGACTAGCGGGGGGGCAACAGATACGCAGTATTTT. Amino acids: CSATTTSGGATDTQYF.

This clonotype was counted ten times or more. The chain has TRBV12-3 or TRBV12-4 and TRBJ2-1; D may be TRBD2 (6 bases). The V end lost 5 bases, the J end lost 1 base, and 21 bases lay between the germline ends. The CDR3 loop spans 18 amino acids. The CDR3 DNA reads TGTGCCAGCAGTCAAGAAGTCGGGGGATCAGGGTCCTACAATGAGCAGTTCTTC. It is translated as CASSQEVGGSGSYNEQFF.

This chain connects TRBV7-8 to TRBJ2-2, with a tentative D call TRBD1 (6 bases). CDR1 is SGHVS, CDR2 FQNEAQ, per germline. Between the trimmed V and J ends, which lost 5 bases and 7 bases, there was a span of 17 bases. The CDR3 has 15 residues. CDR3 sequence: CASSMPRGRGGELFF. In DNA form, the CDR3 reads TGTGCCAGCAGCATGCCCAGGGGAAGGGGCGGGGAGCTGTTTTTT.

This clonotype appeared many times. V gene TRBV11-2 combines with J gene TRBJ2-7; 9 nucleotides agree with TRBD1. After removal of 5 bases from V and 1 base from J, the junction contained 12 bases not matched to a gene. CDR3 size: 17 residues. Germline CDR1 and CDR2: SGHAT and FQNNGV. The CDR3 nucleotides are TGTGCCAGCAGCCCCCTAAACAGGGGGCGCGAATCCTACGAGCAGTACTTC. Translation gives CASSPLNRGRESYEQYF.

This clonotype was seen ten or more times. V usage is TRBV5-1 and J usage is TRBJ1-3, with D possibly being TRBD1 (5 bases). This CDR3 region has 16 residues. Germline CDR1 is SGHRS and CDR2 is YFSETQ. V dropped 2 bases and J dropped 2 bases, with 14 bases sitting between them. The CDR3 nucleotides are TGCGCCAGCAGCTTTGGCGACAGCATGACTGGAAACACCATATATTTT. Residues: CASSFGDSMTGNTIYF.

Regarding this clonotype: A read error may be the cause here, since a much bigger clone is one base away. This chain links TRBV11-1 with TRBJ1-5; no firm D call. The germline V gene has CDR1 SGHAT and CDR2 FQDESV (reference sequence). V dropped 2 bases and J dropped 7 bases, with 9 bases sitting between them. This CDR3 has 13 amino acids. CDR3 DNA sequence: TGTGCCAGCAGCTTAAGTGGCAGGCAGCCCCAGCATTTT. It yields the protein CASSLSGRQPQHF.

Points on this clonotype: This may stem from a read error, because a much larger clone lies one nucleotide away. V and J are TRBV3-1 and TRBJ2-7; 9 nucleotides line up with TRBD1. The germline gives CDR1 LGHDT, CDR2 YNNKEL (reference sequence). The CDR3 length is 15 residues. Trimming cost V 4 bases and J 3 bases; bases outside gene matches: 7. Here the CDR3 DNA reads TGTGCCAGCAGCCGCTCGGGACAGGGCGGCTACGAGCAGTACTTC. It is translated as CASSRSGQGGYEQYF.

The chain couples TRBV2 to TRBJ2-7, with TRBD1 matching 7 bases. The trim removed 4 bases at V and 3 bases at J, leaving 9 bases unmatched. Germline V gene sequence: CDR1 SNHLY, CDR2 FYNNEI. This CDR3 comprises 15 residues. CDR3 nucleotides: TGTGCCAGCAGTGTGGGACAGAGCATATACTACGAGCAGTACTTC. It specifies CASSVGQSIYYEQYF.

In its sample, this clonotype was seen many times. V is TRBV20-1 and J is TRBJ1-5; D ambiguous. The germline CDR1 and CDR2 sequences are DFQATT and SNEGSKA (reference sequence). CDR3 length: 17 residues. Trimming pared 0 bases from V and 0 bases from J, leaving 15 bases between. The CDR3 DNA follows: TGCAGTGCTAGAGACGCCCGGGAAGGGTCTAGCAATCAGCCCCAGCATTTT. Its protein is CSARDAREGSSNQPQHF.

This clonotype appeared many times. The rearrangement joins TRBV25-1 to TRBJ2-1; D perhaps matches TRBD2 (6 bases). The CDR3 contains 13 residues. Trimming pared 4 bases from V and 6 bases from J, leaving 10 bases between. From germline, CDR1 is MGHDK and CDR2 SYGVNS. CDR3 sequence: CASSGDWRNEQFF. The CDR3 nucleotides read TGTGCCAGCAGTGGGGACTGGCGCAATGAGCAGTTCTTC.

This clonotype has at least ten counts. The chain has TRBV6-1 and TRBJ1-5; D uncertain. CDR1 and CDR2 from the germline V gene are MNHNS and SASEGT. This CDR3 contains 15 residues. Trimming took off 6 bases at V and 1 base at J, with 13 bases between the two ends. CDR3 sequence reads: CASRSEGGSNQPQHF. The CDR3 region has the DNA TGTGCCAGCAGGTCGGAAGGCGGCAGCAATCAGCCCCAGCATTTT.

The table lists this clonotype with many counts. This sequence joins TRBV13 and TRBJ2-5; D is ambiguous. V was shortened by 8 bases and J by 0 bases, with 10 bases between the two germline ends. Germline lookup yields CDR1 PRHDT and CDR2 FYEKMQ (reference sequence). CDR3 size: 13 residues. The CDR3 DNA reads as TGTGCCAGCCGGGCGTACCACCAAGAGACCCAGTACTTC. Translating gives CASRAYHQETQYF.

This clonotype was counted many times. The rearrangement joins TRBV27 to TRBJ1-2, with D unresolved. The V end was cut by 3 bases, the J end by 5 bases, with 16 bases between. From germline, CDR1 is MNHEY and CDR2 SMNVEV (reference sequence). The CDR3 length is 15 residues. The DNA for the CDR3 is TGTGCCAGCAGTTTTTATGGGCAGATGCGGTATGGCTACACCTTC. It encodes CASSFYGQMRYGYTF.

At least ten counts were recorded for this clonotype. The V call is TRBV10-2, the J call TRBJ1-5; 10 bases agree with TRBD1. Germline-derived CDR1 and CDR2 are WSHSY and SAAADI. The CDR3 length is 18 residues. Trimming took 3 bases from V and 2 from J; bases not matched to a gene: 10. The CDR3 protein is CASSDRQGAHSGNQPQHF. Here the CDR3 DNA reads TGCGCCAGCAGTGATCGACAGGGGGCTCACTCCGGCAATCAGCCCCAGCATTTT.

This clonotype has just a few counts. V and J are TRBV18 and TRBJ1-2, with a weak D call TRBD1 (5 bases). V lost 4 bases and J lost 5, with 8 bases in between. Germline CDR1 and CDR2: KGHSH and LQKENI. This CDR3 spans 12 amino acids. The CDR3 region is CASSLDNYGYTF. The CDR3 DNA sequence: TGTGCCAGCTCACTGGACAATTATGGCTACACCTTC. Combining the CDR3 with reference TRBV18 and TRBJ1-2 gives the whole variable domain NAGVMQNPRHLVRRRGQEARLRCSPMKGHSHVYWYRQLPEEGLKFMVYLQKENIIDESGMPKERFSAEFPKEGPSILRIQQVVRGDSAAYFCASSLDNYGYTFGSGTRLTVV.

This clonotype was picked up many times. The chain recombines TRBV5-5 with TRBJ2-1, with D possibly TRBD1 on 6 matching bases. The V gene lost 0 bases and the J gene lost 2 bases, with 15 bases spanning the gap. The CDR3 sequence is 17 residues long. Germline V gene sequence: CDR1 SGHKS, CDR2 YYEKEE (reference sequence). The DNA for the CDR3 is TGTGCCAGCAGCTTGGAAAACAGGGTATATACCTACAATGAGCAGTTCTTC. It encodes CASSLENRVYTYNEQFF.

This clonotype showed up just a few times. This chain uses TRBV5-6 with TRBJ2-3, with D uncertain. The length of the CDR3 is 16 residues. Between the trimmed V and J ends, which lost 1 base and 0 bases, there was a span of 12 bases. In germline, CDR1 is SGHDT, CDR2 YYEEEE. The CDR3 region is CASSLISLRSTDTQYF. The CDR3 nucleotides read TGTGCCAGCAGCTTGATCTCTCTGCGGAGCACAGATACGCAGTATTTT.

Ten or more counts support this clonotype. The chain joins TRBV24-1 to TRBJ1-1, with D possibly being TRBD1 (5 bases). This CDR3 has 13 residues. V shed 12 bases and J shed 1 base, with 14 bases lying between them. CDR1 is KGHDR and CDR2 is SFDVKD in the germline V gene. The chain's CDR3 is CAGGARWNTEAFF. CDR3 nucleotides: TGTGCCGGGGGTGCCAGGTGGAACACTGAAGCTTTCTTT.

This clonotype was observed many times. The rearrangement joins TRBV27 to TRBJ1-5, with D perhaps TRBD1 (5 bases). This CDR3 has 13 residues. The germline V and J ends were trimmed by 6 bases and 7 bases, with 13 bases remaining between them. Germline-derived CDR1 and CDR2 are MNHEY and SMNVEV (reference sequence). CDR3 loop: CASRRDLKQPQHF. The CDR3 DNA reads TGTGCCAGCAGGCGGGACCTCAAGCAGCCCCAGCATTTT.

This clonotype was seen many times. This chain links TRBV12-3 or TRBV12-4 with TRBJ1-5; the D is unclear. The length of the CDR3 is 15 residues. V lost 1 base and J lost 5, with 12 bases in between. CDR3 sequence reads: CASSLGVAAHQPQHF. The DNA of the CDR3 is TGTGCCAGCAGTTTAGGTGTGGCAGCCCATCAGCCCCAGCATTTT.

In this sample, this clonotype turned up many times. The chain is built from TRBV20-1 and TRBJ2-7; the D gene is possibly TRBD1 (5 bases). Germline V gives CDR1 DFQATT, CDR2 SNEGSKA (reference sequence). Trimming pared 4 bases from V and 7 bases from J, leaving 8 bases between. The CDR3 is 10 residues long. CDR3 protein: CSATPGEQYF. CDR3 in DNA: TGCAGTGCTACCCCAGGGGAGCAGTACTTC.